The 18 T cell receptor beta chains below come from one sample, sequenced in a study of identical twins. TCRdb redid the calling of the 5' RACE reads with MiXCR, one entry per CDR3 protein. The data hold around 690,000 distinct CDR3 sequences, with 21% observed a single time. These sequences were also reported in another study, on T cells expressing NK-cell markers.

The specimen was PBMCs. The receptors were sampled from a woman under 30 in good health.

This clonotype came up a few times. This chain connects TRBV7-9 to TRBJ1-5; maybe TRBD1 (5 bases). V lost 1 base, J lost 3 bases, and 13 bases lay in between. CDR1 and CDR2 from the germline V gene are SEHNR and FQNEAQ (reference sequence). The CDR3 totals 16 residues. This CDR3 reads CASSLGAGGDNQPQHF. CDR3 DNA sequence: TGTGCCAGCAGCTTAGGGGCGGGGGGAGACAATCAGCCCCAGCATTTT. Full variable domain (missing parts from reference TRBV7-9 and TRBJ1-5): DTGVSQNPRHKITKRGQNVTFRCDPISEHNRLYWYRQTLGQGPEFLTYFQNEAQLEKSRLLSDRFSAERPKGSFSTLEIQRTEQGDSAMYLCASSLGAGGDNQPQHFGDGTRLSIL.

This clonotype has more than one count but fewer than ten. The V gene is TRBV5-6, the J gene TRBJ2-7; possibly TRBD2 for D (6 bases). This CDR3 contains 15 residues. V shed 4 bases and J shed 2 bases, with 16 bases lying between them. Looked up from germline, CDR1 is SGHDT and CDR2 is YYEEEE. The DNA of the CDR3 is TGTGCCAGCAGCGATGTGGGCGGGAAACCCTACGAGCAGTACTTC. Translation gives CASSDVGGKPYEQYF.

The chain has TRBV7-9 and TRBJ2-1; 8 bases are a match to TRBD2. With V trimmed by 5 bases and J by 9 bases, 15 bases remained unmatched. Germline assignment: CDR1 SEHNR and CDR2 FQNEAQ (reference sequence). This CDR3 comprises 16 residues. Written as DNA, the CDR3 is TGTGCCAGCAGCATCCCGGGACTAGTGACATCGCCTGAGCAGTTCTTC. Protein: CASSIPGLVTSPEQFF.

The sample holds one count of this clonotype. The chain links TRBV20-1 to TRBJ2-3; no clear D gene. Germline loops: CDR1 DFQATT, CDR2 SNEGSKA (reference sequence). V was cut by 3 bases and J by 4 bases, with 8 bases left in between. The CDR3 consists of 12 residues. Here the CDR3 DNA reads TGCAGTGCTAGGGGAAACTCAGATACGCAGTATTTT. It specifies CSARGNSDTQYF.

This clonotype has a handful of counts. This sequence joins TRBV14 and TRBJ2-1; 9 nucleotides align to TRBD2. CDR1 is SGHDN and CDR2 is FVKESK in the germline V gene. The CDR3 has 16 residues. The trim removed 1 base at V and 1 base at J, leaving 2 bases unmatched. CDR3 DNA sequence: TGTGCCAGCAGCCAAGCTAGCGGGATGTCCTACAATGAGCAGTTCTTC. Translated: CASSQASGMSYNEQFF.

The gene calls are TRBV5-1 and TRBJ2-5, with a tentative D call TRBD1 (6 bases). V was trimmed by 5 bases and J by 2 bases, leaving 10 bases between them. Germline-derived CDR1 and CDR2 are SGHRS and YFSETQ. This CDR3 has 13 amino acids. Here the CDR3 DNA reads TGCGCCAGCAGAGTGGGACATCAAGAGACCCAGTACTTC. It translates to CASRVGHQETQYF.

In this sample, this clonotype turned up many times. CDR3 bases: TGTGCCAGCAGGAGGGCGGGGGGATCCTACAATGAGCAGTTCTTC. It translates to CASRRAGGSYNEQFF. The chain has TRBV3-1 and TRBJ2-1, with 8 bases fitting TRBD2. Germline CDR1 and CDR2: LGHDT and YNNKEL (reference sequence). Unmatched junction bases numbered 5, after V lost 6 bases and J lost 1 base. This CDR3 has 15 amino acids.

V and J are TRBV27 and TRBJ2-2; possible D gene TRBD2, 6 bases. The CDR3 is 16 residues long. CDR1 and CDR2 (germline): MNHEY, SMNVEV (reference sequence). V lost 6 bases and J lost 3, with 17 bases in between. The CDR3 region has the DNA TGTGCCAGCAGCCACCTTGGGCGGGAAGACACCGGGGAGCTGTTTTTT. It translates to CASSHLGREDTGELFF.

This clonotype has just a few counts. The chain couples TRBV5-6 to TRBJ2-7, with D uncertain. Germline V CDR1 and CDR2: SGHDT, YYEEEE. The V end was cut by 1 base, the J end by 2 bases, with 4 bases between. The CDR3 spans 12 residues. CDR3 sequence reads: CASSLFAYEQYF. The DNA of the CDR3 is TGTGCCAGCAGCTTGTTCGCCTACGAGCAGTACTTC.

The chain combines TRBV5-1 with TRBJ2-7, with D possibly matching TRBD1 (6 bases). V was clipped by 0 bases and J by 4 bases, with 11 bases between them. The CDR3 sequence is 14 residues long. Per germline, CDR1 SGHRS and CDR2 YFSETQ. The CDR3 here is CASSLGDTLYEQYF. The CDR3, as DNA: TGCGCCAGCAGCTTGGGGGACACCCTTTACGAGCAGTACTTC.

This clonotype was found a few times. The gene calls are TRBV28 and TRBJ2-3; 11 bases fit TRBD1. Per the germline V gene, CDR1 is MDHEN and CDR2 is SYDVKM. This CDR3 comprises 14 residues. Trimming cost V 6 bases and J 7 bases; bases outside gene matches: 6. CDR3 DNA sequence: TGTGCCAGCAGATCGGGACAGGGGGTAAATACGCAGTATTTT. The encoded protein is CASRSGQGVNTQYF.

The sample holds a few counts of this clonotype. The chain joins TRBV18 to TRBJ2-7, with a tentative D call TRBD2 (5 bases). Germline lookup yields CDR1 KGHSH and CDR2 LQKENI. V gave up 5 bases and J gave up 3 bases, with 14 bases separating them. CDR3 size: 14 residues. CDR3 sequence (DNA): TGTGCCAGCTCAGGTTGGGGAGAGGTCTACGAGCAGTACTTC. Amino acids: CASSGWGEVYEQYF.

The rearrangement uses TRBV20-1 and TRBJ2-2; the D gene could be TRBD1 or TRBD2 (5 bases each). This CDR3 is 12 amino acids long. CDR1 DFQATT and CDR2 SNEGSKA come from the germline V gene (reference sequence). Trimming cost V 6 bases and J 7 bases, with 12 bases left between them. The CDR3 region is CSAHRGLGELFF. The CDR3 DNA is TGCAGTGCCCACCGGGGCCTCGGGGAGCTGTTTTTT.

The V gene is TRBV11-2, the J gene TRBJ2-7; D not certain. The V gene lost 3 bases and the J gene lost 3 bases, with 15 bases spanning the gap. Germline-derived CDR1 and CDR2 are SGHAT and FQNNGV. CDR3 size: 15 residues. This chain's CDR3 is CASSFSLGSNYEQYF. CDR3 sequence (DNA): TGTGCCAGCAGCTTTAGCCTCGGGTCGAACTACGAGCAGTACTTC.

The chain recombines TRBV7-6 with TRBJ1-1; TRBD1 aligns across 7 bases. The CDR3 has 15 amino acids. Germline CDR1 SGHVS, CDR2 FNYEAQ. The trim removed 5 bases at V and 5 bases at J, leaving 11 bases unmatched. As DNA, the CDR3 is TGTGCCAGCAGCGGTACTAACAGGGGAGGTACTGAAGCTTTCTTT. Translated: CASSGTNRGGTEAFF.

This CDR3 is CSARGDRRNQPQHF. The CDR3 nucleotides are TGCAGTGCTAGAGGGGACAGGAGAAATCAGCCCCAGCATTTT. This sequence joins TRBV20-1 and TRBJ1-5; 8 bases line up with TRBD1. CDR1 and CDR2 from the germline V gene are DFQATT and SNEGSKA (reference sequence). The CDR3 has 14 residues. V lost 1 base, J lost 4 bases, and 3 bases stayed unmatched.

Many counts were recorded for this clonotype. The chain carries TRBV5-1 and TRBJ2-7, with D hard to call. Deletions cut 0 bases from V and 2 bases from J, with 9 bases between. This CDR3 spans 14 amino acids. The germline V gene encodes CDR1 SGHRS and CDR2 YFSETQ. The CDR3 region is CASSLGNRAYEQYF. CDR3 coding DNA: TGCGCCAGCAGCTTGGGCAACCGTGCCTACGAGCAGTACTTC.

CDR3 DNA sequence: TGTGCCAGCTCGCCCGGACAGGGAGTAGGCTATGGCTACACCTTC. The encoded protein is CASSPGQGVGYGYTF. The rearrangement uses TRBV18 and TRBJ1-2; 8 bases map to TRBD1. The germline gives CDR1 KGHSH, CDR2 LQKENI. J lost 4 bases, V lost 6 bases, and 10 bases had no gene match. The length of the CDR3 is 15 residues.